This section outlines one T cell receptor (beta chain) sequence together with its context. This record belongs to a study of blood T cell repertoires in COVID-19. In the study overall: There were acute and convalescent COVID-19 samples, and they came from the United States, Italy and Spain. Nucleic acid was either cDNA or gDNA, and it came from T cells, B-cell-depleted T cells, or PBMCs.

Authors' analysis steps: The authors estimated nucleated cell counts from reference gene primer amplification. Clones were sequenced by immunoSEQ multiplex PCR, and TCRdb holds only the in-frame ones, with some missing. That table is the source of V, J and clone size, and D and trimming were worked out from the DNA. Of 150,000 to 200,000 clones listed, 88% are singletons. This CDR3 is built from 14 residues. V lost 6 bases and J lost 5; bases outside the gene matches: 8. CDR1 and CDR2 (germline): MNHEY, SVGAGI. The chain recombines TRBV6-5 with TRBJ1-1, with 8 nucleotides matching TRBD1. The specimen sequenced was peripheral blood. The clonotype was recovered from a man in his sixties with acute or convalescent COVID-19. CDR3 bases: TGTGCCAGCAGACCGACAGGGGTGACGACTGAAGCTTTCTTT. Translating gives CASRPTGVTTEAFF.